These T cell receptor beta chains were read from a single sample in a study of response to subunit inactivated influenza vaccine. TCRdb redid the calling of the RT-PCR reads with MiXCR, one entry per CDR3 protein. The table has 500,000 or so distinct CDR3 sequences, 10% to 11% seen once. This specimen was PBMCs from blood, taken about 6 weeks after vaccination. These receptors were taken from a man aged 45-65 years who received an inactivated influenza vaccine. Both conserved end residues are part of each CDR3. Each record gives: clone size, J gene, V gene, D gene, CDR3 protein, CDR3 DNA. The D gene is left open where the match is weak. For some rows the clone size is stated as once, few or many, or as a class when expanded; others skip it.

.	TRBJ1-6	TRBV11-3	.	CASSLGAWADYNSPLHF	TGTGCCAGCAGCTTAGGGGCCTGGGCCGATTATAATTCACCCCTCCACTTT
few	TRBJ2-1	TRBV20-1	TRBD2	CSATAGGPKTEQFF	TGCAGTGCTACCGCGGGAGGGCCTAAAACTGAGCAGTTCTTC
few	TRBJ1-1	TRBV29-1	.	CSVESVGGGNTEAFF	TGCAGCGTTGAGTCAGTAGGGGGAGGTAACACTGAAGCTTTCTTT
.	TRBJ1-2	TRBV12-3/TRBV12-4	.	CASSRTGRGGYTF	TGTGCCAGCAGTAGGACGGGTAGGGGTGGCTACACCTTC
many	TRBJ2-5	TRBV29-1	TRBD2	CSVEGLAGGPETQYF	TGCAGCGTTGAAGGGCTAGCGGGGGGGCCCGAGACCCAGTACTTC
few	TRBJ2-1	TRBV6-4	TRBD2	CASSSGTSPLDEQFF	TGTGCCAGCAGTTCCGGGACTAGCCCCCTCGATGAGCAGTTCTTC
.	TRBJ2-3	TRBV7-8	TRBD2	CASSERRAGGRTDTQYF	TGTGCCAGCAGCGAACGGCGAGCGGGGGGCCGCACAGATACGCAGTATTTT
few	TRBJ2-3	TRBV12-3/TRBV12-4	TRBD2	CASSASGGRTDTQYF	TGTGCCAGCAGTGCTAGCGGGGGACGCACAGATACGCAGTATTTT
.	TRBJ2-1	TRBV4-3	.	CASSQGQGSHNEQFF	TGCGCCAGCAGCCAAGGTCAGGGGTCCCACAATGAGCAGTTCTTC
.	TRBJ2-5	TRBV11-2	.	CASSPLGVGETQYF	TGTGCCAGCAGTCCTCTGGGAGTAGGAGAGACCCAGTACTTC
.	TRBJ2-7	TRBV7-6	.	CASSLAVDSSYEQYF	TGTGCCAGCAGCTTAGCAGTTGACAGTAGCTACGAGCAGTACTTC
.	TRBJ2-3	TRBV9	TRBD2	CASSGLAVADTQYF	TGTGCCAGCAGCGGACTAGCCGTGGCAGATACGCAGTATTTT
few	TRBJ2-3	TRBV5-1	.	CASSFEAPHTQYF	TGCGCCAGCAGCTTTGAGGCTCCCCATACGCAGTATTTT
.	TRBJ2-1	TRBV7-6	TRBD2	CASSLLSSGRNEQFF	TGTGCCAGCAGCTTATTGTCTAGCGGGCGCAATGAGCAGTTCTTC
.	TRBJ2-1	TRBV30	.	CAWSVRPWRGRPGEQFF	TGTGCCTGGAGTGTACGACCGTGGAGGGGGCGTCCGGGTGAGCAGTTCTTC
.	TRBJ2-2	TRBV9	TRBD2	CASSSQQGREGSTGELFF	TGTGCCAGCAGCTCGCAGCAGGGGCGGGAGGGCAGCACCGGGGAGCTGTTTTTT
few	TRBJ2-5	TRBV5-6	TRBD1	CASSRGRGLQETQYF	TGTGCCAGCAGCAGAGGCAGGGGGCTACAAGAGACCCAGTACTTC
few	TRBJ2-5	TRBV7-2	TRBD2	CASSLGRLAGEYQETQYF	TGTGCCAGCAGCTTAGGGCGGCTAGCGGGGGAGTACCAAGAGACCCAGTACTTC
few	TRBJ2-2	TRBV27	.	CASSLGLAQNTGELFF	TGTGCCAGCAGTTTAGGTTTGGCGCAAAACACCGGGGAGCTGTTTTTT
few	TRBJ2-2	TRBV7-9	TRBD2	CASSSSSGDTGELFF	TGTGCCAGCAGCTCATCTAGCGGTGACACCGGGGAGCTGTTTTTT
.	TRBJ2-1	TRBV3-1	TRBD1	CASSLTPGTGVDNEQFF	TGTGCCAGCAGCCTAACCCCCGGGACAGGGGTGGACAATGAGCAGTTCTTC
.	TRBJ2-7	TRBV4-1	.	CASSQDRRGYEQYF	TGCGCCAGCAGCCAAGACCGCAGGGGCTACGAGCAGTACTTC
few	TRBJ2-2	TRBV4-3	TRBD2	CASSQEILAGGGTGELFF	TGCGCCAGCAGCCAAGAGATACTAGCGGGGGGAGGTACCGGGGAGCTGTTTTTT
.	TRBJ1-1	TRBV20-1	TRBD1	CSAKRTGGWNTEAFF	TGCAGTGCTAAACGGACAGGGGGCTGGAACACTGAAGCTTTCTTT
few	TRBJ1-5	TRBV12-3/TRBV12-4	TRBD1	CASRLTGGGNQPQHF	TGTGCCAGCAGACTTACAGGGGGCGGCAATCAGCCCCAGCATTTT
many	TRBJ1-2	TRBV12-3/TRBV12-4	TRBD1	CASSLPPGGGGGYGYTF	TGTGCCAGCAGTTTACCCCCAGGGGGCGGAGGAGGTTATGGCTACACCTTC
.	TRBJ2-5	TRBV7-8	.	CASSAHTGTPGETQYF	TGTGCCAGCAGCGCACACACCGGGACACCGGGGGAGACCCAGTACTTC
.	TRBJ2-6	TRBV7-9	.	CASSSVGRRANVLTF	TGTGCCAGCAGCTCAGTGGGGAGGCGGGCCAACGTCCTGACTTTC
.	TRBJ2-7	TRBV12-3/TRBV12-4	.	CASSPTRGGGEQYF	TGTGCCAGCAGTCCCACCAGGGGTGGTGGCGAGCAGTACTTC
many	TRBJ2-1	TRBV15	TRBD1	CATSGGQVSSYNEQFF	TGTGCCACCAGCGGTGGACAGGTATCCTCCTACAATGAGCAGTTCTTC
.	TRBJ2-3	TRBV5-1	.	CASSLAGISADTQYF	TGCGCCAGCAGCTTGGCGGGGATCTCGGCAGATACGCAGTATTTT
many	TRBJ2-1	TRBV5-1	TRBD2	CASSYGTSGDEQFF	TGCGCCAGCAGCTACGGGACTAGCGGGGATGAGCAGTTCTTC
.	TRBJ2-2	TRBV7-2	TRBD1	CASRGQGLLFF	TGTGCCAGCAGGGGACAGGGGTTGCTGTTTTTT
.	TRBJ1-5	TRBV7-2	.	CASSLGWLSNQPQHF	TGTGCCAGCAGCTTAGGCTGGCTAAGCAATCAGCCCCAGCATTTT
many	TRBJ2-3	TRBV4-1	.	CASSFLGLETDTQYF	TGCGCCAGCAGCTTCCTCGGGCTAGAAACAGATACGCAGTATTTT
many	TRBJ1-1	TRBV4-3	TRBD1	CASSQETGNAEAFF	TGCGCCAGCAGCCAAGAGACAGGGAACGCTGAAGCTTTCTTT
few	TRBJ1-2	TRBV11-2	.	CASSSLRGRGGYGYTF	TGTGCCAGCAGCTCCCTCCGGGGGAGGGGTGGGTATGGCTACACCTTC
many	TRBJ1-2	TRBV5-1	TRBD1	CASSLARTGGYTF	TGCGCCAGCAGCTTGGCCCGGACAGGGGGCTACACCTTC
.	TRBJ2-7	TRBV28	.	CASSSDSSPYYEQYF	TGTGCCAGCAGTTCGGACTCAAGCCCCTACTACGAGCAGTACTTC
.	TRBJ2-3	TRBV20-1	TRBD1	CSARDRGLDPSTDTQYF	TGCAGTGCTAGGGACAGGGGCCTCGATCCTAGCACAGATACGCAGTATTTT
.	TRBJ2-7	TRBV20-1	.	CSASLSAYEQYF	TGCAGTGCTAGTTTATCCGCCTACGAGCAGTACTTC
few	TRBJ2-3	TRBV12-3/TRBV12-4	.	CASSPPRGANLGADTQYF	TGTGCCAGCAGTCCCCCACGTGGGGCAAATCTGGGCGCAGATACGCAGTATTTT
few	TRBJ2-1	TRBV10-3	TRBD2	CAISDGGNNEQFF	TGTGCCATCAGTGACGGGGGGAACAATGAGCAGTTCTTC
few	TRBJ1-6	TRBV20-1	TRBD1	CSARPGQGSNSPLHF	TGCAGTGCTAGGCCGGGACAGGGAAGCAATTCACCCCTCCACTTT
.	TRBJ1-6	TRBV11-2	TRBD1	CASSHVQGALVRSPLHF	TGTGCCAGCAGCCACGTACAGGGGGCGCTTGTTCGTTCACCCCTCCACTTT
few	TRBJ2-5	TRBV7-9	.	CASSSRRLQETQYF	TGTGCCAGCAGCTCCCGAAGATTACAAGAGACCCAGTACTTC
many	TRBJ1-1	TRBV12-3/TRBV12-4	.	CASSFQMNTEAFF	TGTGCCAGCAGTTTCCAGATGAACACTGAAGCTTTCTTT
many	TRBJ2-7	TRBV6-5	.	CASRQGVYEQYF	TGTGCCAGCAGACAGGGAGTATACGAGCAGTACTTC
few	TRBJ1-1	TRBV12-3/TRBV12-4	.	CASSRRRNTEAFF	TGTGCCAGCAGTCGAAGGAGGAACACTGAAGCTTTCTTT
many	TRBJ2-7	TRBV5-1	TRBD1	CASSLAQGAREQYF	TGCGCCAGCAGCTTGGCGCAGGGGGCGCGCGAGCAGTACTTC
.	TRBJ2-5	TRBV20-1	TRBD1	CSAIAGGTTESQYF	TGCAGTGCGATAGCAGGGGGAACTACAGAGTCCCAGTACTTC
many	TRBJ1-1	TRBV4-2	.	CASSPFGRAAGKGFHGNTEAFF	TGTGCCAGCAGCCCATTTGGAAGGGCAGCAGGGAAGGGGTTCCATGGGAACACTGAAGCTTTCTTT
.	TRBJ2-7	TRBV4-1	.	CASSQDQGWEQYF	TGCGCCAGCAGCCAAGATCAGGGGTGGGAGCAGTACTTC
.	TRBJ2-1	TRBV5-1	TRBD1	CASSAGQGAIYNEQFF	TGCGCCAGCAGCGCGGGACAGGGGGCAATCTACAATGAGCAGTTCTTC
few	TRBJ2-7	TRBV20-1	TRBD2	CSVAAAGGLKTYEQYF	TGCAGTGTAGCGGCCGCGGGGGGCCTGAAAACCTACGAGCAGTACTTC
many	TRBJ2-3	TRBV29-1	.	CSVVGVSTDTQYF	TGCAGCGTTGTGGGGGTTAGCACAGATACGCAGTATTTT
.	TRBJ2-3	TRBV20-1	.	CSARDNRGRVTQYF	TGCAGTGCTAGAGATAATAGGGGCCGGGTTACGCAGTATTTT
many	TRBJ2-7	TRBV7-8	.	CASSFPYGEGYEQYF	TGTGCCAGCAGCTTCCCCTACGGGGAAGGCTACGAGCAGTACTTC
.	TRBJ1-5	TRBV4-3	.	CASSQAAGWGIDQPQHF	TGCGCCAGCAGCCAAGCCGCAGGCTGGGGTATAGATCAGCCCCAGCATTTT
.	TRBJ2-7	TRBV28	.	CASSLRREQYF	TGTGCCAGCAGTTTACGGCGGGAGCAGTACTTC